These 30 T cell receptor beta chains were all obtained from the same sample, sequenced in a study of a mutant IDH1 vaccine in newly diagnosed glioma. Time point defined: week 47, end of study. Vaccination comprised doses that each held 300 ug of mutant IDH1 20-mer peptide, plus topical imiquimod. Profiled with immunoSEQ multiplex PCR; TCRdb holds only in-frame clones, not every one. Among 35,000 to 40,000 clones listed, 75% were seen once. Their antigens remain unidentified. The sample here was PBMCs, taken from a glioma patient whose treatment included an IDH1 peptide vaccine. The receptors derive from a man aged 40-49 years with glioma.

The chain is built from TRBV6-6 and TRBJ1-2; D remains ambiguous. Germline V gene sequence: CDR1 MNHNY, CDR2 SVGAGI (reference sequence). This CDR3 is built from 14 residues. V was cut by 6 bases and J by 2 bases, with 13 bases left in between. CDR3 bases: TGTGCCAGCAGAACGGTCGCCCGCAACTATGGCTACACCTTC. Translation: CASRTVARNYGYTF.

In DNA form, the CDR3 reads TGTGCCAGCAGTGATAAGCGGGGAGGAAGTAATGAGCAGTTCTTC. Its protein is CASSDKRGGSNEQFF. This rearrangement joins TRBV6-1 to TRBJ2-1, with TRBD2 matching over 7 bases. Per germline, CDR1 MNHNS and CDR2 SASEGT. The CDR3 extends over 15 amino acids. The V segment lost 3 bases and the J segment 7 bases; nucleotides outside the gene matches: 9.

There are a few counts of this clone. This chain links TRBV18 with TRBJ2-1, with TRBD2 matching 9 bases. The CDR3 is 15 amino acids. CDR1 KGHSH and CDR2 LQKENI come from the germline V gene. V lost 6 bases, J lost 5 bases, and 8 bases stayed unmatched. CDR3 sequence: CASSGGVAGDNEQFF. Written as DNA, the CDR3 is TGTGCCAGCTCCGGGGGAGTAGCGGGAGACAATGAGCAGTTCTTC.

The CDR3 here is CSVEQSANSYNEQFF. The CDR3 nucleotides read TGCAGCGTTGAACAGTCAGCCAACTCCTACAATGAGCAGTTCTTC. The rearrangement uses TRBV29-1 and TRBJ2-1; the D is unclear. The CDR3 is 15 amino acids. V gave up 2 bases and J gave up 0 bases, with 11 bases separating them. CDR1 is SQVTM and CDR2 is ANQGSEA in the germline V gene.

The chain links TRBV2 to TRBJ1-4; possible D gene TRBD1, 5 bases. Per germline, CDR1 SNHLY and CDR2 FYNNEI. The CDR3 runs to 14 residues. The V gene lost 11 bases and the J gene lost 7 bases, with 20 bases spanning the gap. The CDR3 loop is CAGAGAGRSEKLFF. CDR3 in DNA: TGTGCCGGAGCCGGGGCCGGCAGAAGTGAAAAACTGTTTTTT.

This chain connects TRBV27 to TRBJ2-7, with TRBD1 matching 7 bases. CDR1 and CDR2 (germline): MNHEY, SMNVEV (reference sequence). The CDR3 totals 14 residues. Trimming took 5 bases from V and 1 from J; bases not matched to a gene: 5. The CDR3 region is CASSTDRKSYEQYF. The CDR3 DNA is TGTGCCAGCAGTACGGACAGGAAATCCTACGAGCAGTACTTC.

This clone appeared a single time. The genes are TRBV7-8 and TRBJ1-3; 7 nucleotides agree with TRBD1. The CDR3 length is 15 residues. Germline CDR1 and CDR2: SGHVS and FQNEAQ. After removal of 1 base from V and 6 bases from J, the junction contained 6 bases not matched to a gene. CDR3 nucleotides: TGTGCCAGCAGCTTAGGACAGGGAGGGGCAAACACCATATATTTT. Protein sequence: CASSLGQGGANTIYF.

This chain links TRBV29-1 with TRBJ2-7; D possibly matches TRBD1 or TRBD2 (5 bases each). V was cut by 7 bases and J by 2 bases, with 12 bases left in between. Germline V lookup: CDR1 SQVTM, CDR2 ANQGSEA. The CDR3 extends over 12 amino acids. CDR3 sequence (DNA): TGCAGCGCCCGGGACGGAACCTACGAGCAGTACTTC. This sequence encodes CSARDGTYEQYF.

The gene calls are TRBV13 and TRBJ1-1; D might be TRBD1 (5 bases). The CDR3 consists of 17 residues. The V end was cut by 0 bases, the J end by 3 bases, with 17 bases between. Per germline, CDR1 PRHDT and CDR2 FYEKMQ (reference sequence). The DNA for the CDR3 is TGTGCCAGCAGCTTAGGCCCAGGCAGGGCCAGATACACTGAAGCTTTCTTT. This encodes CASSLGPGRARYTEAFF.

There are a few counts of this clone. The chain joins TRBV6-1 to TRBJ1-4; 8 positions match TRBD1. Germline CDR1 MNHNS, CDR2 SASEGT. V lost 3 bases to trimming and J lost 7 bases; unmatched junction nucleotides: 7. The CDR3 extends over 15 amino acids. The CDR3 loop is CASSEGPGGGEKLFF. The CDR3, as DNA: TGTGCCAGCAGTGAGGGTCCAGGGGGCGGTGAAAAACTGTTTTTT.

This chain joins TRBV11-2 and TRBJ2-7; the D gene could be TRBD1 or TRBD2 (5 bases each). V lost 1 base and J 3 bases, leaving 16 bases between the germline ends. The germline CDR1 and CDR2 sequences are SGHAT and FQNNGV. This CDR3 has 16 residues. Here the CDR3 reads CASSLGVGTWVYEQYF. The CDR3 region has the DNA TGTGCCAGCAGCTTAGGTGTGGGGACCTGGGTCTACGAGCAGTACTTC.

The V gene is TRBV4-3, the J gene TRBJ2-5; 7 bases line up with TRBD2. The V gene's germline CDR1 is LGHNA and CDR2 YSLEER. The CDR3 runs 16 residues. The V segment lost 4 bases and the J segment 5 bases; nucleotides outside the gene matches: 13. The CDR3 region has the DNA TGCGCCAGCAGCCCCAGCCGAGGGAGGGCGGGGGAGACCCAGTACTTC. It translates to CASSPSRGRAGETQYF.

This chain connects TRBV7-7 to TRBJ2-5, with 7 bases that match TRBD1. The germline V gene has CDR1 SSHAT and CDR2 FNYEAQ (reference sequence). The CDR3 loop spans 15 amino acids. V lost 1 base to trimming and J lost 5 bases; unmatched junction nucleotides: 7. CDR3 sequence reads: CASSLGGTVVETQYF. As DNA, the CDR3 is TGTGCCAGCAGCTTAGGGGGGACAGTTGTTGAGACCCAGTACTTC.

The chain carries TRBV18 and TRBJ1-1, with a possible D match to TRBD1 (5 bases). The CDR3 is 15 amino acids. Trimming pared 2 bases from V and 2 bases from J, leaving 12 bases between. Germline assignment: CDR1 KGHSH and CDR2 LQKENI. CDR3 loop: CASSPDLGVNTEAFF. In DNA form, the CDR3 reads TGTGCCAGCTCACCAGATCTAGGGGTAAACACTGAAGCTTTCTTT.

On this clone: The conserved closing phenylalanine or tryptophan is absent in this CDR3, likely reflecting a read error. It is unclear where the CDR3 begins or ends on the DNA, so no DNA is shown, and the CDR3 is as TCRdb lists it. CDR3 sequence: CASSPPGLL. This sequence joins TRBV6-6 and TRBJ1-1. Counting both end residues, the CDR3 totals 9 amino acids. Per germline, CDR1 MNHNY and CDR2 SVGAGI (reference sequence).

The chain couples TRBV11-3 to TRBJ2-3; tentatively, D is TRBD1 or TRBD2 (5 bases each). The CDR3 runs 16 residues. Germline CDR1 and CDR2: SGHNT and YENEEA. V was cut by 4 bases and J by 1 base, with 15 bases left in between. In DNA form, the CDR3 reads TGTGCCAGCAGCTCCCAGCAGGGAGCTCGCACAGATACGCAGTATTTT. It specifies CASSSQQGARTDTQYF.

This chain connects TRBV7-2 to TRBJ2-1; 13 bases map to TRBD2. The junction had 5 bases not matched to a gene; V was cut back by 6 bases and J by 6 bases. In germline, CDR1 is SGHTA, CDR2 FQGNSA. The CDR3 has 15 residues. The CDR3 DNA reads TGTGCCAGCAGGATTCGACTAGCGGGAGGCAATGAGCAGTTCTTC. This sequence encodes CASRIRLAGGNEQFF.

As DNA, the CDR3 is TGTGCCAGCAGTTCAGCGAATACCTACGAGCAGTACTTC. This translates into CASSSANTYEQYF. The V call is TRBV27, the J call TRBJ2-7; no definite D call. This CDR3 is built from 13 residues. The germline V gene has CDR1 MNHEY and CDR2 SMNVEV (reference sequence). V was shortened by 4 bases and J by 2 bases, with 9 bases between the two germline ends.

The rearrangement joins TRBV5-4 to TRBJ2-5; TRBD1 aligns across 8 bases. Germline CDR1 SGHNT, CDR2 YYREEE (reference sequence). This CDR3 comprises 14 residues. The trim removed 4 bases at V and 2 bases at J, leaving 4 bases unmatched. This chain's CDR3 is CASSRDRGQETQYF. CDR3 nucleotides: TGTGCCAGCAGCCGTGACAGGGGACAAGAGACCCAGTACTTC. Complete variable domain (other parts from reference TRBV5-4 and TRBJ2-5): ETGVTQSPTHLIKTRGQQVTLRCSSQSGHNTVSWYQQALGQGPQFIFQYYREEENGRGNFPPRFSGLQFPNYSSELNVNALELDDSALYLCASSRDRGQETQYFGPGTRLLVL.

This clone turned up a few times. The V gene is TRBV18, the J gene TRBJ1-1; possible D gene TRBD1, 5 bases. V lost 2 bases, J lost 3 bases, and 10 bases lay in between. The CDR3 length is 14 residues. Germline values: CDR1 KGHSH, CDR2 LQKENI. Written as DNA, the CDR3 is TGTGCCAGCTCACCATCCATCAGGGACACTGAAGCTTTCTTT. It specifies CASSPSIRDTEAFF.

This clone occurred a few times. This chain uses TRBV5-6 with TRBJ2-7; D is ambiguous. The germline V gene encodes CDR1 SGHDT and CDR2 YYEEEE. This CDR3 contains 12 residues. Trimming pared 5 bases from V and 6 bases from J, leaving 12 bases between. The DNA of the CDR3 is TGTGCCAGCAGGAACATGTGGGGCGAGCAGTACGTC. The encoded protein is CASRNMWGEQYV.

This clone came up a few times. The chain joins TRBV2 to TRBJ1-1, with D hard to call. Looked up from germline, CDR1 is SNHLY and CDR2 is FYNNEI. The CDR3 covers 13 residues. V lost 1 base to trimming and J lost 2 bases, with 5 bases between them. The CDR3 here is CASSEGGNTEAFF. CDR3 coding DNA: TGTGCCAGCAGTGAAGGGGGAAACACTGAAGCTTTCTTT.

This clone turned up a few times. The chain recombines TRBV4-3 with TRBJ1-1; maybe TRBD1 (6 bases). The CDR3 runs 15 residues. Germline V gene lookup returns CDR1 LGHNA and CDR2 YSLEER. V lost 4 bases to trimming and J lost 5 bases, with 17 bases between them. The CDR3 DNA follows: TGCGCCAGCAGCCCCCGGGGGGGCGGAGAAACTGAAGCTTTCTTT. Its translation is CASSPRGGGETEAFF.

This clone was counted only a few times. V and J are TRBV14 and TRBJ1-2, with D hard to call. Germline V lookup: CDR1 SGHDN, CDR2 FVKESK. There are 14 residues in the CDR3. With 4 bases removed from V and 8 bases from J, the gap between germline ends came to 17 bases. The CDR3 spells CASSLAAGPFGYTF. The DNA for the CDR3 is TGTGCCAGCAGCCTGGCGGCAGGCCCGTTCGGCTACACCTTC.

This clone was observed a handful of times. The chain uses TRBV2 and TRBJ1-5; no firm D call. V lost 5 bases to trimming and J lost 0 bases, with 2 bases between them. CDR3 size: 12 residues. Germline CDR1 is SNHLY and CDR2 is FYNNEI. The CDR3, as DNA: TGTGCCAGCAGTTATAGCAATCAGCCCCAGCATTTT. It is translated as CASSYSNQPQHF.

This chain connects TRBV5-1 to TRBJ2-3, with D perhaps TRBD2 (6 bases). CDR3 size: 14 residues. Germline-derived CDR1 and CDR2 are SGHRS and YFSETQ. The V and J ends lost 3 bases and 1 base respectively, with 9 bases between them. The CDR3 is CASSSGGGTDTQYF. CDR3 nucleotides: TGCGCCAGCAGCTCTGGCGGGGGCACAGATACGCAGTATTTT. Full variable domain (remainder filled in from reference TRBV5-1 and TRBJ2-3): KAGVTQTPRYLIKTRGQQVTLSCSPISGHRSVSWYQQTPGQGLQFLFEYFSETQRNKGNFPGRFSGRQFSNSRSEMNVSTLELGDSALYLCASSSGGGTDTQYFGPGTRLTVL.

The CDR3 is CAWSVVGNNSPLHF. The CDR3 DNA reads TGTGCCTGGAGTGTAGTAGGCAATAATTCACCCCTCCACTTT. This chain connects TRBV30 to TRBJ1-6; D is unresolved. This CDR3 contains 14 residues. Trimming cost V 0 bases and J 5 bases, with 8 bases left between them. Germline CDR1 is GTSNPN and CDR2 is SVGIG (reference sequence). The whole variable domain, remainder taken from reference TRBV30 and TRBJ1-6, is SQTIHQWPATLVQPVGSPLSLECTVEGTSNPNLYWYRQAAGRGLQLLFYSVGIGQISSEVPQNLSASRPQDRQFILSSKKLLLSDSGFYLCAWSVVGNNSPLHFGNGTRLTVT.

V usage is TRBV6-1 and J usage is TRBJ1-2, with TRBD1 matching over 9 bases. This CDR3 is 16 amino acids long. Trimming took 4 bases from V and 5 from J; bases not matched to a gene: 11. In germline, CDR1 is MNHNS, CDR2 SASEGT. In DNA, the CDR3 is TGTGCCAGCAGTGCCATTACCTCCGGGACAGGGTATGGCTACACCTTC. The encoded protein is CASSAITSGTGYGYTF.

The J gene is TRBJ1-2, the V gene TRBV7-2; D is perhaps TRBD1 (5 bases). The ends were cut back, 5 bases at V and 3 bases at J, with 7 bases in the middle. CDR1 and CDR2 (germline): SGHTA, FQGNSA. The CDR3 is 12 amino acids. The CDR3 nucleotides read TGTGCCAGCAGCCGGGACTACTATGGCTACACCTTC. Translating it yields CASSRDYYGYTF.

This rearrangement joins TRBV19 to TRBJ1-1; 7 bases are a match to TRBD1. V was clipped by 10 bases and J by 5 bases; unmatched bases: 10. The CDR3 has 13 amino acids. CDR1 is LNHDA, CDR2 SQIVND, per germline (reference sequence). The CDR3 here is CATNPGGRTEAFF. CDR3 nucleotides: TGTGCCACCAACCCAGGGGGGAGGACTGAAGCTTTCTTT.